This TCR beta chain derives from a study of blood T cell repertoires in COVID-19 (dated by TCRdb to about 2020). Context from the whole study: Samples from collaborators originated in the United States, Italy and Spain and spanned both the acute and convalescent phases of COVID-19. The repertoires were released in a freely available public database intended as a resource for research on the immune response to SARS-CoV-2. HLA class I and class II types, where available, came from metadata supplied by the sample provider rather than from assay-based typing. The samples were drawn from two sources: the first 160 participants of the ongoing ImmuneRACE study, and over 1,000 subjects contributed by 6 global collaborators. Deeply sampled blood TCRbeta repertoires from subjects exposed to, actively infected with, or recovered from COVID-19 were included in the dataset. Nearly every sample came with metadata listing a de-identified subject ID, COVID-19 status, age in years and sex. The prospective study material was composed of cDNA or gDNA derived from T cells, B-cell-depleted T cells, or PBMCs.

Whole blood was collected in K2EDTA tubes by collaborating institutions according to the institutions' own protocols. Collaborator samples were shipped for TCRbeta analysis as frozen whole blood, isolated PBMCs, or DNA extracted from either sample type. The germline V gene specifies SGHNT as CDR1 and YENEEA as CDR2. The CDR3 measures 14 amino acids from cysteine to phenylalanine. Here the CDR3 DNA is all that survives: 42 bases in frame from base 1. Unmatched junction bases come to 7, with V trimmed by 6 bases and J by 3 bases. The immunoSEQ Assay, a bias-controlled multiplex PCR, was used to amplify TCRbeta CDR3 regions from genomic DNA. In the source study's methods: Nucleated cell counts per sample were estimated from amplification of reference gene primers within the assay. To quantify the absolute abundance of each unique TCRbeta CDR3 rearrangement, sequence reads were collapsed and filtered. For each sample, productive Simpson clonality was calculated by taking the square root of Simpson's diversity index across productive rearrangements. As stored in TCRdb, this immuneACCESS dataset retains in-frame rearrangements with V and J assigned. A fraction of the clones does not appear; measured against another copy, unresolved V genes explain less than half of the discrepancy, and the remainder lacks a known reason. D and trimming were read from the DNA, whereas the V and J calls and clone size are those reported in that table. Across this sample there are about 70,000 clones, with roughly three quarters seen only once. The leading ten clones occupy roughly 6% of the sample.

What the research found in general, with its limitations: Clinical and demographic metadata were provided uncurated, with the amount varying by source and participant.

Comments on this clone: Which antigen it targets is not known. Base-call qualities are not available, and no considerably larger clone is one nucleotide away.

The chain was built from TRBV11-3 and TRBJ2-7, and TRBD1 aligns with 8 junction nucleotides. The sequence derives from a woman aged 55-70 years with acute or convalescent COVID-19. Source material: peripheral blood. Here the CDR3 is given as CASSRHGQGYEQYF. The DNA sequence reads TGTGCCAGCAGTCGACATGGACAGGGCTACGAGCAGTACTTC.